This T cell receptor beta chain stems from a study of control samples from healthy donors and cancer patients. The ends were cut back, 4 bases at V and 1 base at J, with 7 bases in the middle. CDR1 and CDR2 from the germline V gene are MRHNA and SNTAGT. The CDR3 sequence is 13 residues long. Produced via immunoSEQ multiplex PCR; TCRdb's table is partial and in-frame only. The data show about 140,000 clones, about 90% seen once. The sequence derives from a man aged 18-30 years in good health. Sequenced sample: blood. V and J are TRBV6-4 and TRBJ1-1, with D unclear. CDR3 residues: CASSVLENTEAFF. In nucleotides, the CDR3 is TGTGCCAGCAGTGTCCTGGAGAACACTGAAGCTTTCTTT.